A selection of T cell receptor beta chains follows, all from one sample in a study of a mutant IDH1 vaccine in newly diagnosed glioma. Which antigens these TCRs recognize remains unknown. The assay was immunoSEQ multiplex PCR, and TCRdb's table has in-frame clones only and misses some. The sample has about 28,000 clones, around 90% seen once; the top ten hold about 3.5%. The sample consisted of peripheral blood mononuclear cells (PBMCs), taken from a glioma patient whose treatment included an IDH1 peptide vaccine. The source of these receptors is a woman between 35 and 50 years old with glioma. Some clones in this sample may be carry-over from other donors' samples. Both conserved end residues are part of each CDR3. The D gene is left open where the match is weak.

V gene	CDR3 length	D gene	J gene	CDR3 DNA	CDR3 protein
TRBV11-1	15	NA	TRBJ2-1	TGTGCCAGCAGCCCACGAGCGGGACAATACAATGAGCAGTTCTTC	CASSPRAGQYNEQFF
TRBV27	16	NA	TRBJ1-1	TGTGCCAGCAGGCTAAGTGGGGCGGGAGTGAACACTGAAGCTTTCTTT	CASRLSGAGVNTEAFF
TRBV6-5	14	NA	TRBJ2-7	TGTGCCAGCAGTTACGACCGAGGGTCCTACGAGCAGTACTTC	CASSYDRGSYEQYF
TRBV6-6	14	TRBD2	TRBJ2-3	TGTGCCAGCAGTTACTCGATGGAGCGGGGGGGGGAGTATTTT	CASSYSMERGGEYF
TRBV7-2	13	NA	TRBJ2-7	TGTGCCGCCGCGCCCAGCGGAGACTACGAGCAGTACTTC	CAAAPSGDYEQYF
TRBV7-2	14	TRBD2	TRBJ2-7	TGTGCCAGCAGCTTAGGGGCGGGGGGACGCGAGCAGTACTTC	CASSLGAGGREQYF
TRBV6-6	16	NA	TRBJ2-2	TGTGCCAGCAGGGATCTCACAGGGAGGGACACCGGGGAGCTGTTTTTT	CASRDLTGRDTGELFF
TRBV7-8	15	TRBD1	TRBJ1-1	TGTGCCAGCAGCCTACGTAGGGGGCTCTGGACTGAAGCTTTCTTT	CASSLRRGLWTEAFF
TRBV7-9	16	NA	TRBJ1-3	TGTGCCAGCAGCCTCATGGGGGAACTTTCTGGAAACACCATATATTTT	CASSLMGELSGNTIYF
TRBV6-6	12	NA	TRBJ1-2	TGTGCCACCAACGGACAGCTCGGGGGCTACACCTTC	CATNGQLGGYTF
TRBV6-4	16	NA	TRBJ2-1	TGTGCCAGCAGTGACTCGGGCGGGACGGCTGGGAATGAGCAGTTCTTC	CASSDSGGTAGNEQFF
TRBV9	14	NA	TRBJ2-3	TGTGCCAGCAGCGGTGGACTCAGCACAGATACGCAGTATTTT	CASSGGLSTDTQYF
TRBV5-4	16	TRBD2	TRBJ2-1	TGTGCCAGCAGCTTGTCGGCGGGAGGGGTCGACAATGAGCAGTTCTTC	CASSLSAGGVDNEQFF